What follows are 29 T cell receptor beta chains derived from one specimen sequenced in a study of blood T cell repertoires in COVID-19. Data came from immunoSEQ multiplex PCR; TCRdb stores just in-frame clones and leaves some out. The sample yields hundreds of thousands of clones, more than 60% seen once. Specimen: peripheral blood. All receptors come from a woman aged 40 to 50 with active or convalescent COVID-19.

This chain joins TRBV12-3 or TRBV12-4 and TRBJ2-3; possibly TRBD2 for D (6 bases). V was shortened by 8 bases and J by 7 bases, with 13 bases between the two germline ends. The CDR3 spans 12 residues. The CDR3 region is CASGNRGNTQYF. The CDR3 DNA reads TGTGCCAGCGGCAACCGGGGGAATACGCAGTATTTT.

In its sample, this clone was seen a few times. The CDR3 coding sequence is TGTGCCAGCAGTGCGGGACAGGGCCATGAGCAGTTCTTC. Translated: CASSAGQGHEQFF. This sequence joins TRBV12-3 or TRBV12-4 and TRBJ2-1; TRBD1 aligns across 9 bases. With 5 bases clipped from V and 8 bases from J, the junction kept 4 bases outside the gene matches. The CDR3 runs to 13 residues.

This chain's CDR3 is CASSLMKLNTEAFF. The DNA for the CDR3 is TGTGCCAGCAGTCTGATGAAGCTGAACACTGAAGCTTTCTTT. The genes are TRBV2 and TRBJ1-1; D is uncertain. The germline V gene has CDR1 SNHLY and CDR2 FYNNEI. The CDR3 totals 14 residues. Trimming left V 5 bases short and J 0 bases short, with 10 bases between.

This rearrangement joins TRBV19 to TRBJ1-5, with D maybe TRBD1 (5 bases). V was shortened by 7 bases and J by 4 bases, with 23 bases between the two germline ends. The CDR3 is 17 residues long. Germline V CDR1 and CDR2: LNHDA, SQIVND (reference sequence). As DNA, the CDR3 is TGTGCCAGTAAAGAAACATCCAAGGGGATCGGGAATCAGCCCCAGCATTTT. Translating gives CASKETSKGIGNQPQHF.

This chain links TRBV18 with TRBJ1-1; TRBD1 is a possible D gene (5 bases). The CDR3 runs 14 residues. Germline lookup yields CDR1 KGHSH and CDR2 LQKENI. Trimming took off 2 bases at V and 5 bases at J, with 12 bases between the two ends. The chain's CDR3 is CASSPSGEGTEAFF. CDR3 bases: TGTGCCAGCTCACCATCGGGGGAGGGGACTGAAGCTTTCTTT.

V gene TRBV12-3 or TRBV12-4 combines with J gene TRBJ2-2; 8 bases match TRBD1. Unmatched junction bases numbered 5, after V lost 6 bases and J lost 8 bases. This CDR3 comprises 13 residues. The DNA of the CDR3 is TGTGCCAGCAGCCTAGGGGACAGGGGGGAGCTGTTTTTT. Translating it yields CASSLGDRGELFF.

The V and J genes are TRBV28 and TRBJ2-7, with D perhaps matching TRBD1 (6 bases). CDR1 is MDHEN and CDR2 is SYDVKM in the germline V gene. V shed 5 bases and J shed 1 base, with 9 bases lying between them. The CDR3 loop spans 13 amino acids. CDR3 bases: TGTGCCAGCAGTCTTCAGGGGTCCTACGAGCAGTACTTC. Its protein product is CASSLQGSYEQYF.

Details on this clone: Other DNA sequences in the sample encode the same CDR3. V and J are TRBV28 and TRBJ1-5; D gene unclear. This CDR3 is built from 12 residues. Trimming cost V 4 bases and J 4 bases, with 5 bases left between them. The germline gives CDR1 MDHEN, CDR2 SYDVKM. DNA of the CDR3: TGTGCCAGCAGTTCAGGTAATCAGCCCCAGCATTTT. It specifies CASSSGNQPQHF. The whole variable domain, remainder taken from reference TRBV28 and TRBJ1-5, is DVKVTQSSRYLVKRTGEKVFLECVQDMDHENMFWYRQDPGLGLRLIYFSYDVKMKEKGDIPEGYSVSREKKERFSLILESASTNQTSMYLCASSSGNQPQHFGDGTRLSIL.

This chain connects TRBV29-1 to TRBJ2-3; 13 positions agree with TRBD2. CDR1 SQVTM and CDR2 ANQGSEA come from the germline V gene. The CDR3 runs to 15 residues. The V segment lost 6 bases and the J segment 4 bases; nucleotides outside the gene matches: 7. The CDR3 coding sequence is TGCAGCGTCGAGGGGACTAGCGGGGTATCAGATACGCAGTATTTT. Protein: CSVEGTSGVSDTQYF.

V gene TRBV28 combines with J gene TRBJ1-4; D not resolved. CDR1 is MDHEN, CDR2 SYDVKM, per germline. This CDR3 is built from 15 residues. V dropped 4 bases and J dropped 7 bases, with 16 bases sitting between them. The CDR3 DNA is TGTGCCAGCAGTTGGCCACCGGATACGGGTGAAAAACTGTTTTTT. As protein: CASSWPPDTGEKLFF.

The CDR3 here is CSGTGGQQTQYF. In DNA form, the CDR3 reads TGCAGCGGGACAGGGGGGCAGCAAACGCAGTATTTT. The chain links TRBV29-1 to TRBJ2-3, with 10 bases that match TRBD1. CDR3 length: 12 amino acids. Germline V gene sequence: CDR1 SQVTM, CDR2 ANQGSEA. With V trimmed by 7 bases and J by 9 bases, 7 bases remained unmatched.

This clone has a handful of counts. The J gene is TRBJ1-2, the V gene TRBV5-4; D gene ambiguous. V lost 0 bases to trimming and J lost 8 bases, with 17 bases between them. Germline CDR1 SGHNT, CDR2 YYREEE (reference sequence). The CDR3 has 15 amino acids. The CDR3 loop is CASSLDSAGRGGYTF. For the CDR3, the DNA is TGTGCCAGCAGCTTGGATTCGGCGGGGAGAGGGGGCTACACCTTC.

CDR3 loop: CASSDTGLQGGNTIYF. In nucleotides, the CDR3 is TGTGCCAGCAGCGATACAGGGCTGCAGGGTGGAAACACCATATATTTT. This chain connects TRBV5-6 to TRBJ1-3; D is possibly TRBD1 (6 bases). Germline CDR1 reads SGHDT; CDR2 reads YYEEEE. The CDR3 is 16 residues long. V lost 4 bases and J lost 3, with 17 bases in between.

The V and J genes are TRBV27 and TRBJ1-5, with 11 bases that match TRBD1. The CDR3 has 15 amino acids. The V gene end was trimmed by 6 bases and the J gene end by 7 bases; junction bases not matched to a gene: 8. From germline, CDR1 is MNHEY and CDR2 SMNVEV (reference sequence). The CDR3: CASSQGQGVRQPQHF. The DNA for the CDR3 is TGTGCCAGCAGCCAGGGACAGGGGGTTAGGCAGCCCCAGCATTTT.

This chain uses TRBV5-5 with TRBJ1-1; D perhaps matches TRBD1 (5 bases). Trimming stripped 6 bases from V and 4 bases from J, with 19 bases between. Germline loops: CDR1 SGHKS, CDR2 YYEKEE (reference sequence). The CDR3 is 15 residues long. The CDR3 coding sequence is TGTGCCAGCACCCACGTCGGGGGTAGGATCACTGAAGCTTTCTTT. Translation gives CASTHVGGRITEAFF.

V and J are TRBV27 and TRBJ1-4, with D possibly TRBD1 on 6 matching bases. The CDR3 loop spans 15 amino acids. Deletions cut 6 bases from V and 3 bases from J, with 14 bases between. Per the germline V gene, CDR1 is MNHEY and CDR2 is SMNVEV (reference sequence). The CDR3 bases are TGTGCCAGCAGATTAACAGGGTCACCTAATGAAAAACTGTTTTTT. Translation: CASRLTGSPNEKLFF.

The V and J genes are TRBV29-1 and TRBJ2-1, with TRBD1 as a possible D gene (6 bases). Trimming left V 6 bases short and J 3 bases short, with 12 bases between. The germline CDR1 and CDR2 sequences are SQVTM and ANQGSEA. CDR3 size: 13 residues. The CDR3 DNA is TGCAGCGTGACTGGGACAAACTACAATGAGCAGTTCTTC. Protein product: CSVTGTNYNEQFF.

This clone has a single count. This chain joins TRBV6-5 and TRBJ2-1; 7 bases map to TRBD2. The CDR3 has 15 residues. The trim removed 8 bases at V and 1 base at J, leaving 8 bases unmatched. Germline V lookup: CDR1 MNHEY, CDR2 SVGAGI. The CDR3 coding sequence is TGTGCCAGCTGGGCTTCGGGGGGATCCTACAATGAGCAGTTCTTC. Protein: CASWASGGSYNEQFF.

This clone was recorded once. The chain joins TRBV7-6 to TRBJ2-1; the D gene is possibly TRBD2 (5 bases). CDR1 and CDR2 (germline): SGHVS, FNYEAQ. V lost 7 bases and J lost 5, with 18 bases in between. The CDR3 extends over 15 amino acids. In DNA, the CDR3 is TGTGCCAGCACGCTCGGGAACAGACCCCACAATGAGCAGTTCTTC. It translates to CASTLGNRPHNEQFF.

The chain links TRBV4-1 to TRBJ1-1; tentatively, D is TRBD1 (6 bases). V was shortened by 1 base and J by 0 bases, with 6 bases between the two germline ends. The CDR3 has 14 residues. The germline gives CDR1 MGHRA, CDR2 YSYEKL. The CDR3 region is CASSQGTVNTEAFF. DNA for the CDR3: TGCGCCAGCAGCCAAGGGACAGTGAACACTGAAGCTTTCTTT.

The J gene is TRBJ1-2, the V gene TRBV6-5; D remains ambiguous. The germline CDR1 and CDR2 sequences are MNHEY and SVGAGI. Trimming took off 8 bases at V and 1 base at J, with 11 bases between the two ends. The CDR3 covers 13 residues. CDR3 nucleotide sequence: TGTGCCAGCGGGCGGGATTTTAACTATGGCTACACCTTC. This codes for CASGRDFNYGYTF.

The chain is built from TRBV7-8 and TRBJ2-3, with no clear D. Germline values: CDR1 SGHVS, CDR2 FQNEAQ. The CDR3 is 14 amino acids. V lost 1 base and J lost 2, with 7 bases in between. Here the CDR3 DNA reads TGTGCCAGCAGCTTAGGGGCTACCACAGATACGCAGTATTTT. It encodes CASSLGATTDTQYF.

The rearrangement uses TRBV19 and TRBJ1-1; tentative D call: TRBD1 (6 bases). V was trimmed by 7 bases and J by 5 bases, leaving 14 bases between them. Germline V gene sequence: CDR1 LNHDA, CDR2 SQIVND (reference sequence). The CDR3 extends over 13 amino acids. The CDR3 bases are TGTGCCAGTAAGTGGGGAGGGGGTACTGAAGCTTTCTTT. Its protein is CASKWGGGTEAFF.

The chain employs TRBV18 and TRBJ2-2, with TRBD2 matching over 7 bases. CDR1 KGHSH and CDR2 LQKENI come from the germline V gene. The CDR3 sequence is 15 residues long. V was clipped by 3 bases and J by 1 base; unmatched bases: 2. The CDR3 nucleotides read TGTGCCAGCTCACCCTTAGCGGGGAACACCGGGGAGCTGTTTTTT. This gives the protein CASSPLAGNTGELFF.

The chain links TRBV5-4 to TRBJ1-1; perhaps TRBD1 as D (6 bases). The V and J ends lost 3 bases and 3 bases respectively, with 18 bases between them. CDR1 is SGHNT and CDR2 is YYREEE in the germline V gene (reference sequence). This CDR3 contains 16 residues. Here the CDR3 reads CASSWSGGPFDTEAFF. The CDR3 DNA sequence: TGTGCCAGCAGCTGGAGCGGGGGCCCCTTCGACACTGAAGCTTTCTTT. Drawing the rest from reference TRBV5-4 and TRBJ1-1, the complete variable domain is ETGVTQSPTHLIKTRGQQVTLRCSSQSGHNTVSWYQQALGQGPQFIFQYYREEENGRGNFPPRFSGLQFPNYSSELNVNALELDDSALYLCASSWSGGPFDTEAFFGQGTRLTVV.

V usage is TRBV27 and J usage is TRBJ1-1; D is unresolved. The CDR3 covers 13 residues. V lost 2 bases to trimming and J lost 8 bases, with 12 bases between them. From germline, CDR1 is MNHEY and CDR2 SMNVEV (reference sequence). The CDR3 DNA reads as TGTGCCAGCAGTTTAATAACTCCCGGGGAAGCTTTCTTT. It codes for CASSLITPGEAFF.

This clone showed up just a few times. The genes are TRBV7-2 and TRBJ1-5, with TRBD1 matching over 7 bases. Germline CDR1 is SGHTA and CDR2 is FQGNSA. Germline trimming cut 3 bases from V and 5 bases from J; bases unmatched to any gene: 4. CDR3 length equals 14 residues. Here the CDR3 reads CASSLTGYDQPQHF. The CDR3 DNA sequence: TGTGCCAGCAGCTTGACAGGGTACGATCAGCCCCAGCATTTT. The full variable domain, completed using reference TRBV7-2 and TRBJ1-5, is GAGVSQSPSNKVTEKGKDVELRCDPISGHTALYWYRQSLGQGLEFLIYFQGNSAPDKSGLPSDRFSAERTGGSVSTLTIQRTQQEDSAVYLCASSLTGYDQPQHFGDGTRLSIL.

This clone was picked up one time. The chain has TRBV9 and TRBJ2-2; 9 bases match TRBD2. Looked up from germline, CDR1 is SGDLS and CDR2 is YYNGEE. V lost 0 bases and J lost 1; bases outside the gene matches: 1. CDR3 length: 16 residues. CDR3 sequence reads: CASSVGLAENTGELFF. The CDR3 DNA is TGTGCCAGCAGCGTAGGACTAGCGGAGAACACCGGGGAGCTGTTTTTT.

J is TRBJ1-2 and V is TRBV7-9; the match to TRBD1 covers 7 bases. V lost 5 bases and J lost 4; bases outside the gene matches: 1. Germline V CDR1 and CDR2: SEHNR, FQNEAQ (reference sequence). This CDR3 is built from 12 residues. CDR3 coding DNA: TGTGCCAGCAGCGGGGACAGCTATGGCTACACCTTC. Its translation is CASSGDSYGYTF.